One sample yielded the 15 T cell receptor beta chains listed below, sequenced in a study of T cell responses to AZD1222 COVID-19 vaccine. Assay: immunoSEQ multiplex PCR; the TCRdb copy retains only in-frame clones and omits some. This table has 75,000 to 95,000 clones, approximately 91% appearing once. The sequencing here drew on peripheral blood, taken on day 0 of AZD1222 vaccination. The source of these receptors is an adult in good health.

The chain employs TRBV5-4 and TRBJ1-1; D remains ambiguous. The germline V and J ends were trimmed by 2 bases and 0 bases, with 8 bases remaining between them. The CDR3 spans 14 residues. Germline CDR1 and CDR2: SGHNT and YYREEE (reference sequence). CDR3 protein: CASSFPPLNTEAFF. CDR3 in DNA: TGTGCCAGCAGCTTCCCGCCACTGAACACTGAAGCTTTCTTT.

This clone was observed a handful of times. The chain combines TRBV4-3 with TRBJ2-7, with 12 bases identical to TRBD2. The CDR3 covers 15 residues. The V and J ends lost 4 bases and 5 bases, in that order; junction bases with no gene match: 6. Germline CDR1 reads LGHNA; CDR2 reads YSLEER. As DNA, the CDR3 is TGCGCCAGCAGCCTCGAGACTAGCGGGGGAAACGAGCAGTACTTC. Residues: CASSLETSGGNEQYF.

In this sample, this clone turned up a few times. V gene TRBV6-6 combines with J gene TRBJ2-7, with D possibly TRBD2 on 7 matching bases. Per the germline V gene, CDR1 is MNHNY and CDR2 is SVGAGI (reference sequence). Trimming pared 5 bases from V and 2 bases from J, leaving 13 bases between. The CDR3 sequence is 14 residues long. The CDR3 sequence: CASSRSGTPYEQYF. CDR3 in DNA: TGTGCCAGCAGTCGCAGCGGGACACCCTACGAGCAGTACTTC.

The CDR3 sequence: CASSSQGSYNEQFF. CDR3 coding DNA: TGTGCCAGCAGTTCCCAGGGCTCCTACAATGAGCAGTTCTTC. The chain employs TRBV6-5 and TRBJ2-1, with D perhaps matching TRBD1 (5 bases). The CDR3 runs to 14 residues. Trimming shortened V by 4 bases and J by 0 bases, and 7 bases separated the two germline ends. The V gene's germline CDR1 is MNHEY and CDR2 SVGAGI.

V gene TRBV7-2 combines with J gene TRBJ2-1; D call uncertain. Germline V gives CDR1 SGHTA, CDR2 FQGNSA. The germline V and J ends were trimmed by 4 bases and 4 bases, with 8 bases remaining between them. The CDR3 is made up of 13 amino acids. CDR3 loop: CASSSLGYNEQFF. DNA of the CDR3: TGTGCCAGCAGCTCCCTCGGGTACAATGAGCAGTTCTTC.

J is TRBJ2-7 and V is TRBV3-1 (or the pseudogene TRBV3-2); the match to TRBD1 covers 10 bases. V dropped 4 bases and J dropped 3; count of bases not matched to a gene: 3. The V gene's germline CDR1 is LGHDT and CDR2 YNNKEL (reference sequence). The CDR3 totals 14 residues. The CDR3 DNA is TGTGCCAGCAGCCTCCGGACAGGGGGCTACGAGCAGTACTTC. Protein product: CASSLRTGGYEQYF.

The chain is built from TRBV7-2 and TRBJ1-5, with a tentative D call TRBD1 (6 bases). CDR3 length: 16 residues. Trimming removed 2 bases at V and 1 base at J, with 12 bases between. Germline loops: CDR1 SGHTA, CDR2 FQGNSA. The CDR3 loop reads CASSLTGGGSNQPQHF. The CDR3 DNA is TGTGCCAGCAGCTTAACCGGGGGCGGAAGCAATCAGCCCCAGCATTTT.

The chain recombines TRBV19 with TRBJ2-5, with TRBD1 matching over 9 bases. V lost 7 bases, J lost 3 bases, and 3 bases stayed unmatched. CDR1 and CDR2 from the germline V gene are LNHDA and SQIVND (reference sequence). The CDR3 loop spans 13 amino acids. CDR3 coding DNA: TGTGCCAGTATGCGGACAGGGGAAGAGACCCAGTACTTC. This translates into CASMRTGEETQYF. Based on the CDR3 plus reference TRBV19 and TRBJ2-5, the full variable domain is DGGITQSPKYLFRKEGQNVTLSCEQNLNHDAMYWYRQDPGQGLRLIYYSQIVNDFQKGDIAEGYSVSREKKESFPLTVTSAQKNPTAFYLCASMRTGEETQYFGPGTRLLVL.

The rearrangement joins TRBV6-2 or TRBV6-3 to TRBJ1-5; no firm D call. The CDR3 is 15 residues long. The germline V gene encodes CDR1 MNHEY and CDR2 SVGEGT. V gave up 2 bases and J gave up 0 bases, with 8 bases separating them. The CDR3 region is CASSYRGNSNQPQHF. In nucleotides, the CDR3 is TGTGCCAGCAGTTACCGAGGGAATAGCAATCAGCCCCAGCATTTT.

In its sample, this clone was seen a few times. The chain employs TRBV7-2 and TRBJ1-1; D remains ambiguous. Germline CDR1 SGHTA, CDR2 FQGNSA. V lost 2 bases, J lost 0 bases, and 4 bases lay in between. The CDR3 has 13 residues. The DNA of the CDR3 is TGTGCCAGCAGCTTAAGTCTGAACACTGAAGCTTTCTTT. This encodes CASSLSLNTEAFF.

The CDR3 nucleotides are TGCAGCCTTAGGGCCCTCTACGAGCAGTACTTC. It is translated as CSLRALYEQYF. The gene calls are TRBV20-1 and TRBJ2-7; D is unclear. This CDR3 has 11 residues. The germline V gene encodes CDR1 DFQATT and CDR2 SNEGSKA (reference sequence).

The V gene is TRBV6-2 or TRBV6-3, the J gene TRBJ1-1, with D uncertain. This CDR3 is 13 amino acids long. Trimming removed 2 bases from V and 1 base from J, with 5 bases in between. From germline, CDR1 is MNHEY and CDR2 SVGEGT. Here the CDR3 reads CASSYEPNTEAFF. CDR3 DNA sequence: TGTGCCAGCAGTTACGAGCCGAACACTGAAGCTTTCTTT.

J is TRBJ1-4 and V is TRBV6-6; maybe TRBD1 (5 bases). The V end was cut by 7 bases, the J end by 3 bases, with 12 bases between. Germline V gives CDR1 MNHNY, CDR2 SVGAGI (reference sequence). The CDR3 runs to 14 residues. CDR3 protein: CASTLRGPNEKLFF. The CDR3 DNA follows: TGTGCCAGCACCCTTAGGGGTCCTAATGAAAAACTGTTTTTT.

The chain uses TRBV18 and TRBJ1-1, with D possibly matching TRBD1 (6 bases). Germline assignment: CDR1 KGHSH and CDR2 LQKENI. V was pared by 5 bases and J by 1 base, with 11 bases between. CDR3 length: 14 residues. The CDR3 sequence is CASSKRTENTEAFF. DNA for the CDR3: TGTGCCAGCTCAAAAAGGACAGAGAACACTGAAGCTTTCTTT.

The V and J genes are TRBV6-1 and TRBJ2-7, with 9 bases aligning to TRBD1. With 4 bases clipped from V and 4 bases from J, the junction kept 11 bases outside the gene matches. The CDR3 runs 16 residues. Germline values: CDR1 MNHNS, CDR2 SASEGT. The CDR3 DNA reads TGTGCCAGCAGTGCCGATCTGGGACAGGGAGGGTACGAGCAGTACTTC. This translates into CASSADLGQGGYEQYF.